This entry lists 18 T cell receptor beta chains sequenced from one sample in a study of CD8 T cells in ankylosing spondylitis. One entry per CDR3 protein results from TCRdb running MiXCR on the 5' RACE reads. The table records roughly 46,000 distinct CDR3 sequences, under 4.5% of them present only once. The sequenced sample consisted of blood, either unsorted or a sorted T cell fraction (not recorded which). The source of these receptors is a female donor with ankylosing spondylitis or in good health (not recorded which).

The CDR3 loop is CASSVYDSSGNTIYF. CDR3 bases: TGTGCCAGCAGCGTATATGACAGCTCTGGAAACACCATATATTTT. The chain links TRBV9 to TRBJ1-3; weak D call: TRBD1 (5 bases). Germline loops: CDR1 SGDLS, CDR2 YYNGEE. The V and J ends lost 1 base and 0 bases respectively, with 8 bases between them. This CDR3 has 15 residues. The full variable domain, with the rest looked up from reference TRBV9 and TRBJ1-3, is DSGVTQTPKHLITATGQRVTLRCSPRSGDLSVYWYQQSLDQGLQFLIQYYNGEERAKGNILERFSAQQFPDLHSELNLSSLELGDSALYFCASSVYDSSGNTIYFGEGSWLTVV.

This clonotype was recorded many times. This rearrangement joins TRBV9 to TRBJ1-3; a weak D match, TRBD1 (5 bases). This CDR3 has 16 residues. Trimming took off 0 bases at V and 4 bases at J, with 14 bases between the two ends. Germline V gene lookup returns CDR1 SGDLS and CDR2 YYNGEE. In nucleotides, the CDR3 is TGTGCCAGCAGCGTAGCCCCAGGTGGGGGGGGAAACACCATATATTTT. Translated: CASSVAPGGGGNTIYF.

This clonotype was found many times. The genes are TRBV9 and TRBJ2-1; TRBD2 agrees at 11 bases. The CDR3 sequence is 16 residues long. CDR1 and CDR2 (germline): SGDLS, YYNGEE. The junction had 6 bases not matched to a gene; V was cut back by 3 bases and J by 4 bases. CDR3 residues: CASSDRLAGTYNEQFF. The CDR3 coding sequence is TGTGCCAGCAGCGACCGACTAGCGGGGACGTACAATGAGCAGTTCTTC.

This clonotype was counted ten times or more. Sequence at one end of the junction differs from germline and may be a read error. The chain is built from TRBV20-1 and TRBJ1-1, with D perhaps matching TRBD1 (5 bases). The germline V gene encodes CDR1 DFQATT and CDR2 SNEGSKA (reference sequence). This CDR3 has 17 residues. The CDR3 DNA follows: TGCTGTGCTAGCCTCAAGACGGACCCTACAGGGAACACTGAAGCTTTCTTT. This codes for CCASLKTDPTGNTEAFF.

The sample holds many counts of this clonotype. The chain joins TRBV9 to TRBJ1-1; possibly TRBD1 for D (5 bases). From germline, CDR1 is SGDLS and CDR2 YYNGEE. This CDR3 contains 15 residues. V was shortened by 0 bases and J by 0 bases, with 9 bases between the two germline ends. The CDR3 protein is CASSVDSGMNTEAFF. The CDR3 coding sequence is TGTGCCAGCAGCGTAGATTCAGGGATGAACACTGAAGCTTTCTTT.

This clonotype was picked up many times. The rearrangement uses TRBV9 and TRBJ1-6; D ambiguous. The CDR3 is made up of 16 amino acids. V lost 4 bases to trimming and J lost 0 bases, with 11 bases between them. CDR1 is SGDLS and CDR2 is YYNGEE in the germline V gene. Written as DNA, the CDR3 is TGTGCCAGCAGCCCTCCTGGGAGCTCCTATAATTCACCCCTCCACTTT. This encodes CASSPPGSSYNSPLHF. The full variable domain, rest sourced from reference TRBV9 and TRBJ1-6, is DSGVTQTPKHLITATGQRVTLRCSPRSGDLSVYWYQQSLDQGLQFLIQYYNGEERAKGNILERFSAQQFPDLHSELNLSSLELGDSALYFCASSPPGSSYNSPLHFGNGTRLTVT.

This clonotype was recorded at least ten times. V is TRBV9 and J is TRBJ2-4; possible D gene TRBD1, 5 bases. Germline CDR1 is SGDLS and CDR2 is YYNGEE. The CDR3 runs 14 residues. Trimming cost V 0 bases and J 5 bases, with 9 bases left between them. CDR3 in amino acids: CASSVEGRENIQYF. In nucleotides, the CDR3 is TGTGCCAGCAGCGTAGAAGGCAGGGAAAACATTCAGTACTTC.

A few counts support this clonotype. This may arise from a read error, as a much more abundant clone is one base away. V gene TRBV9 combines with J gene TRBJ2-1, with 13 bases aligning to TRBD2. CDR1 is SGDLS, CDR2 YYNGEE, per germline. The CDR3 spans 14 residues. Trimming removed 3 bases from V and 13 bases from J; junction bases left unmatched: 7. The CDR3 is CASSARTSGGVQFF. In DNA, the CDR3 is TGTGCCAGCAGCGCCCGGACTAGCGGGGGTGTACAGTTCTTC. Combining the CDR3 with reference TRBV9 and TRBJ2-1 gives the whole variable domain DSGVTQTPKHLITATGQRVTLRCSPRSGDLSVYWYQQSLDQGLQFLIQYYNGEERAKGNILERFSAQQFPDLHSELNLSSLELGDSALYFCASSARTSGGVQFFGPGTRLTVL.

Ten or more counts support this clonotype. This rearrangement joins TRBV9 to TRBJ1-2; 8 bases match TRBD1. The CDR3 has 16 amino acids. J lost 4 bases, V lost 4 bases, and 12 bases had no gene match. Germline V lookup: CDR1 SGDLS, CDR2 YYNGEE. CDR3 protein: CASSPSPTGVSYGYTF. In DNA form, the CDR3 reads TGTGCCAGCAGCCCCTCCCCGACAGGGGTAAGCTATGGCTACACCTTC.

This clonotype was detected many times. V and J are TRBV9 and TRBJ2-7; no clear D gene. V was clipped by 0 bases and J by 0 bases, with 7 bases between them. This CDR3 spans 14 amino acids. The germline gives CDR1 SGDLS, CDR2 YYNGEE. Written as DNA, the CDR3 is TGTGCCAGCAGCGTAGGGCCAGGCTCCTACGAGCAGTACTTC. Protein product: CASSVGPGSYEQYF.

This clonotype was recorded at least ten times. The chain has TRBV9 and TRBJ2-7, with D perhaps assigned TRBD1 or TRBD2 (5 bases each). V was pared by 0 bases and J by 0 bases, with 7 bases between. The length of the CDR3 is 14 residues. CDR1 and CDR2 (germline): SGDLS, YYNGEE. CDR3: CASSVVGDSYEQYF. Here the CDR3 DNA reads TGTGCCAGCAGCGTAGTGGGGGACTCCTACGAGCAGTACTTC.

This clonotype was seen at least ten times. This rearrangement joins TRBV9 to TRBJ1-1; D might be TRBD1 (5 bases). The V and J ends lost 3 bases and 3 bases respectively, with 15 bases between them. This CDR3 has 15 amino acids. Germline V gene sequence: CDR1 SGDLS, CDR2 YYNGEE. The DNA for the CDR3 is TGTGCCAGCAGCGCGGTTGACATAGGGGACACTGAAGCTTTCTTT. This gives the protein CASSAVDIGDTEAFF.

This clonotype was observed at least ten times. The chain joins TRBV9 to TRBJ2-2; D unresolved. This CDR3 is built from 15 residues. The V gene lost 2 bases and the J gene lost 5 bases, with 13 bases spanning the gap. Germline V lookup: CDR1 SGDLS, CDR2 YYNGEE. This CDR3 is CASSVFSQGTGELFF. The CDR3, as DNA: TGTGCCAGCAGCGTCTTCTCTCAAGGGACCGGGGAGCTGTTTTTT.

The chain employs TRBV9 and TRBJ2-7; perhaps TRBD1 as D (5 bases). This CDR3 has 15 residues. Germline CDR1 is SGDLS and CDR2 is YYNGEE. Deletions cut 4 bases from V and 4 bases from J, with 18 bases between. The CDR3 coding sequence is TGTGCCAGCAGCCAGGGCAGGTTCGGATTGTACGAGCAGTACTTC. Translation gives CASSQGRFGLYEQYF.

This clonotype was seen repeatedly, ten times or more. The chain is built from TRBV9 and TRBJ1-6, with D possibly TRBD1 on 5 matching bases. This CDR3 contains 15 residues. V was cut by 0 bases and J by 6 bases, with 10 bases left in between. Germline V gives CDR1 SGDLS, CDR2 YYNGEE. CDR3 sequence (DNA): TGTGCCAGCAGCGTAGCCAGGGAAGGTAATTCACCCCTCCACTTT. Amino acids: CASSVAREGNSPLHF.

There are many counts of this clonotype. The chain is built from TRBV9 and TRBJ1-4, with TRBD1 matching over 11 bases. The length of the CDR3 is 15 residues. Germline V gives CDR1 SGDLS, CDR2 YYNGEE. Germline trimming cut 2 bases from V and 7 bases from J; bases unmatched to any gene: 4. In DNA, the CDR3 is TGTGCCAGCAGCGTGGACAGGGGGCAGGGTGAAAAACTGTTTTTT. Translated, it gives CASSVDRGQGEKLFF.

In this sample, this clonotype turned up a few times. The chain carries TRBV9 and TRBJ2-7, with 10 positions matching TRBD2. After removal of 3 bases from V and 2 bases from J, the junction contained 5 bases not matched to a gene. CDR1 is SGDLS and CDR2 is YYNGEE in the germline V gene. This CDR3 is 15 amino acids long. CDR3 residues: CASSETSGSTYEQYF. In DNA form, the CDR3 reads TGTGCCAGCAGCGAGACTAGCGGGTCTACCTACGAGCAGTACTTC.

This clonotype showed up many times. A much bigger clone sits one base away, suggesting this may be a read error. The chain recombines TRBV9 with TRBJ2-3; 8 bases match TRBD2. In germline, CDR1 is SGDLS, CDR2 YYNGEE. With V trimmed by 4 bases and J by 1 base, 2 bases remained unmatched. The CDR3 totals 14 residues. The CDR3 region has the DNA TGTGCCAGCAGCATTAGCGGGGGCACAGATACGCAGTATTTT. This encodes CASSISGGTDTQYF. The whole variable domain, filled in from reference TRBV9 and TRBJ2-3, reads DSGVTQTPKHLITATGQRVTLRCSPRSGDLSVYWYQQSLDQGLQFLIQYYNGEERAKGNILERFSAQQFPDLHSELNLSSLELGDSALYFCASSISGGTDTQYFGPGTRLTVL.